The source of this T cell receptor beta chain is a study of T cell responses to AZD1222 COVID-19 vaccine. Pooling of second doses given at about 4 or about 12 weeks was done. This table comes from immunoSEQ multiplex PCR, and its TCRdb copy is limited to in-frame clones, with some not included. This sample has 120,000 or so clones, with more than 65% found just once. Per the germline V gene, CDR1 is SGHVS and CDR2 is FNYEAQ. After removal of 1 base from V and 5 bases from J, the junction contained 8 bases not matched to a gene. The CDR3 covers 16 residues. The gene calls are TRBV7-6 and TRBJ1-1, with 9 bases matching TRBD1. The receptor was derived from an adult who received the AZD1222 COVID-19 vaccine. The sequences come from peripheral blood, collected 28 days after the second AZD1222 dose. The CDR3 nucleotides are TGTGCCAGCAGCTTAGGATCCCGACAGGGGGTTACTGAAGCTTTCTTT. Protein product: CASSLGSRQGVTEAFF.